These 26 T cell receptor beta chains were sequenced from one sample in a study of blood T cells in healthy people across ages. The authors ran a second PCR of about 7 to 12 cycles using a sample-barcoded 5' primer and a J-beta primer mix. TCRdb used MiXCR to reprocess the 5' RACE reads, holding one entry per CDR3 protein. The data hold fewer than 900,000 distinct CDR3 sequences, with 35% to 45% observed a single time. The sequenced sample was blood. Source of these receptors: an older woman in good health.

The chain recombines TRBV7-2 with TRBJ1-1; D is perhaps TRBD1 (5 bases). Germline assignment: CDR1 SGHTA and CDR2 FQGNSA. This CDR3 spans 14 amino acids. The V gene lost 5 bases and the J gene lost 8 bases, with 18 bases spanning the gap. For the CDR3, the DNA is TGTGCCAGCAGCGTAGGAGGGGTCCTGAGGGAAGCTTTCTTT. Translation gives CASSVGGVLREAFF.

V gene TRBV20-1 combines with J gene TRBJ2-1; D may match TRBD1 or TRBD2 (5 bases each). The V gene's germline CDR1 is DFQATT and CDR2 SNEGSKA (reference sequence). CDR3 size: 12 residues. V gave up 7 bases and J gave up 10 bases, with 17 bases separating them. CDR3 sequence reads: CSVRGSSDEQFF. The CDR3 DNA reads TGCAGTGTTAGGGGAAGTAGCGACGAGCAGTTCTTC.

The chain recombines TRBV27 with TRBJ2-3, with TRBD2 as a possible D gene (5 bases). The CDR3 sequence is 17 residues long. Germline CDR1 and CDR2: MNHEY and SMNVEV (reference sequence). V lost 3 bases to trimming and J lost 4 bases, with 20 bases between them. For the CDR3, the DNA is TGTGCCAGCAGTTTCTTGGCGGGCTCCCTAAGCCCAGATACGCAGTATTTT. This encodes CASSFLAGSLSPDTQYF.

This clonotype was detected a few times. The chain joins TRBV3-1 to TRBJ1-1, with a weak D call TRBD1 (6 bases). V lost 5 bases and J 0 bases, leaving 13 bases between the germline ends. Germline assignment: CDR1 LGHDT and CDR2 YNNKEL (reference sequence). The CDR3 is 15 residues long. This CDR3 is CASSFPGQLNTEAFF. The CDR3 DNA is TGTGCCAGCAGCTTCCCCGGACAGTTGAACACTGAAGCTTTCTTT.

This clonotype was detected many times. The chain uses TRBV20-1 and TRBJ2-3; the D call may be TRBD1 or TRBD2 (6 bases each). The CDR3 totals 15 residues. V dropped 4 bases and J dropped 0 bases, with 14 bases sitting between them. Germline CDR1 DFQATT, CDR2 SNEGSKA (reference sequence). This CDR3 is CSATGAGISTDTQYF. The CDR3 coding sequence is TGCAGTGCTACAGGGGCGGGAATTAGCACAGATACGCAGTATTTT.

This clonotype was found a few times. The genes are TRBV6-1 and TRBJ2-3; 10 nucleotides agree with TRBD1. The CDR3 consists of 13 residues. The germline V gene encodes CDR1 MNHNS and CDR2 SASEGT. J was trimmed by 3 bases and V by 7 bases; bases with no gene match: 1. The CDR3 bases are TGTGCCAGCAAGGACAGGGGGACAGATACGCAGTATTTT. It codes for CASKDRGTDTQYF.

The chain combines TRBV20-1 with TRBJ2-4; 8 nucleotides line up with TRBD2. This CDR3 spans 15 amino acids. Germline V gives CDR1 DFQATT, CDR2 SNEGSKA (reference sequence). The ends lost 3 bases at V and 13 bases at J; junction bases unmatched: 17. The CDR3 DNA sequence: TGCAGTGCTAGGAGGTGGCGGGGGGACCCCTATGACCAGTACTTC. This encodes CSARRWRGDPYDQYF.

The sample holds a few counts of this clonotype. A much larger clonotype is one base distant, so this may be a read error. The rearrangement links TRBV9 to TRBJ2-7, with 10 nucleotides matching TRBD1. The germline CDR1 and CDR2 sequences are SGDLS and YYNGEE. This CDR3 region has 14 residues. The CDR3 DNA follows: TGTGCCGGCAGCGCGGGACAGGGGACCTACGAGCAGTACTTC. It is translated as CAGSAGQGTYEQYF.

The rearrangement uses TRBV5-1 and TRBJ2-5; perhaps TRBD1 as D (6 bases). V lost 4 bases, J lost 5 bases, and 15 bases lay in between. CDR1 and CDR2 from the germline V gene are SGHRS and YFSETQ. The CDR3 spans 14 residues. The CDR3 DNA reads as TGCGCCAGCAGCCGGACAGTGACGGGGGAGACCCAGTACTTC. It encodes CASSRTVTGETQYF.

V is TRBV27 and J is TRBJ2-1, with 10 bases matching TRBD2. J lost 4 bases, V lost 4 bases, and 4 bases had no gene match. The germline V gene has CDR1 MNHEY and CDR2 SMNVEV (reference sequence). CDR3 length: 15 amino acids. The CDR3 bases are TGTGCCAGCAGTTCCTGGACTAGCGGATACAATGAGCAGTTCTTC. It encodes CASSSWTSGYNEQFF.

V is TRBV4-1 and J is TRBJ2-7; no clear D. The CDR3 spans 14 residues. Germline V CDR1 and CDR2: MGHRA, YSYEKL. V was trimmed by 3 bases and J by 3 bases, leaving 12 bases between them. The CDR3 spells CASSQEPTGYEQYF. The CDR3 DNA follows: TGCGCCAGCAGCCAGGAACCCACTGGCTACGAGCAGTACTTC.

This clonotype was observed a few times. CDR3 DNA sequence: TGCGCCAGCAGCTTGGCCCAGAGATCCGTGCAGTACTTC. As protein: CASSLAQRSVQYF. The V call is TRBV5-1, the J call TRBJ2-5; no definite D call. The CDR3 is made up of 13 amino acids. Trimming shortened V by 0 bases and J by 11 bases, and 14 bases separated the two germline ends. Germline loops: CDR1 SGHRS, CDR2 YFSETQ.

The J gene is TRBJ2-7, the V gene TRBV7-9; TRBD1 agrees at 11 bases. The CDR3 has 14 amino acids. The germline CDR1 and CDR2 sequences are SEHNR and FQNEAQ (reference sequence). The trim removed 4 bases at V and 3 bases at J, leaving 2 bases unmatched. The CDR3 is CASSWGQGVYEQYF. CDR3 DNA: TGTGCCAGCAGCTGGGGACAGGGGGTCTACGAGCAGTACTTC.

This clonotype was seen a handful of times. The chain combines TRBV7-3 with TRBJ2-7, with a tentative D call TRBD1 (5 bases). The CDR3 runs to 14 residues. Germline values: CDR1 SGHTA, CDR2 FQGTGA. Trimming cost V 0 bases and J 4 bases, with 10 bases left between them. CDR3 coding DNA: TGTGCCAGCAGCTTAACAGGGGTTTTGTACGAGCAGTACTTC. Encoded protein: CASSLTGVLYEQYF. The variable domain in full, completed from reference TRBV7-3 and TRBJ2-7, reads GAGVSQTPSNKVTEKGKYVELRCDPISGHTALYWYRQSLGQGPEFLIYFQGTGAADDSGLPNDRFFAVRPEGSVSTLKIQRTERGDSAVYLCASSLTGVLYEQYFGPGTRLTVT.

With regard to this clonotype: This could be a read error, since a much larger clone is one nucleotide away. Written as DNA, the CDR3 is TGTGCCAGCAGCCAAGTCACATCCTACGGGCAGTACTTC. As protein: CASSQVTSYGQYF. J is TRBJ2-7 and V is TRBV14; no clear D. This CDR3 has 13 residues. The germline CDR1 and CDR2 sequences are SGHDN and FVKESK.

This clonotype was observed many times. The chain has TRBV11-2 and TRBJ2-2; no firm D call. The V gene's germline CDR1 is SGHAT and CDR2 FQNNGV. This CDR3 has 16 amino acids. The germline V and J ends were trimmed by 0 bases and 4 bases, with 12 bases remaining between them. The CDR3 DNA is TGTGCCAGCAGCTTAGACCCTGGGAACCCCACCGGGGAGCTGTTTTTT. Its protein is CASSLDPGNPTGELFF.

In this sample, this clonotype turned up a few times. The chain couples TRBV2 to TRBJ2-7; the D is unclear. The length of the CDR3 is 15 residues. CDR1 is SNHLY, CDR2 FYNNEI, per germline. The ends were cut back, 1 base at V and 0 bases at J, with 10 bases in the middle. CDR3 sequence reads: CASSEGVGFSYEQYF. The CDR3 nucleotides are TGTGCCAGCAGTGAAGGAGTGGGTTTCTCCTACGAGCAGTACTTC.

In the case of this clonotype: The junction does not match germline at one end; this may be a read error. The chain links TRBV12-3 or TRBV12-4 to TRBJ1-1; D is uncertain. This CDR3 has 12 amino acids. This CDR3 reads CANSFFGTEAFF. CDR3 DNA: TGTGCCAACAGTTTTTTCGGCACTGAAGCTTTCTTT.

The V gene is TRBV20-1, the J gene TRBJ2-7, with TRBD2 matching 8 bases. The last part of the DNA fits TRBJ2-5 better; the J call may be wrong. Germline-derived CDR1 and CDR2 are DFQATT and SNEGSKA (reference sequence). The CDR3 spans 16 residues. CDR3 bases: TGCAGTGCTAGAGATAAGGAGCGGGAGTTCCGAGAGACCCAGTACTTC. As protein: CSARDKEREFRETQYF.

The chain joins TRBV12-3 or TRBV12-4 to TRBJ2-3; weak D call: TRBD2 (6 bases). This CDR3 is built from 14 residues. Trimming removed 6 bases at V and 5 bases at J, with 15 bases between. The CDR3 nucleotides are TGTGCCAGCAGAAAAGGGACTCCCATAGATACGCAGTATTTT. Residues: CASRKGTPIDTQYF.

This clonotype was recorded a few times. The chain combines TRBV7-3 with TRBJ2-3; 9 nucleotides match TRBD2. The CDR3 spans 16 residues. Germline V lookup: CDR1 SGHTA, CDR2 FQGTGA. V shed 6 bases and J 0 bases; nucleotides not matched to a gene: 7. For the CDR3, the DNA is TGTGCCAGCAGTTTTAGCGGGGGCCCTAGCACAGATACGCAGTATTTT. It yields the protein CASSFSGGPSTDTQYF. The complete variable domain, with remaining parts taken from reference TRBV7-3 and TRBJ2-3, reads GAGVSQTPSNKVTEKGKYVELRCDPISGHTALYWYRQSLGQGPEFLIYFQGTGAADDSGLPNDRFFAVRPEGSVSTLKIQRTERGDSAVYLCASSFSGGPSTDTQYFGPGTRLTVL.

This rearrangement joins TRBV5-1 to TRBJ2-1; weak D call: TRBD1 (6 bases). Germline CDR1 and CDR2: SGHRS and YFSETQ. The CDR3 is made up of 15 amino acids. V lost 1 base and J 4 bases, leaving 12 bases between the germline ends. The CDR3 coding sequence is TGCGCCAGCAGCTTGCCACGGACAGATTACAATGAGCAGTTCTTC. Translating gives CASSLPRTDYNEQFF. The variable domain in full, with the rest retrieved from reference TRBV5-1 and TRBJ2-1, is KAGVTQTPRYLIKTRGQQVTLSCSPISGHRSVSWYQQTPGQGLQFLFEYFSETQRNKGNFPGRFSGRQFSNSRSEMNVSTLELGDSALYLCASSLPRTDYNEQFFGPGTRLTVL.

This clonotype has ten or more counts. J is TRBJ2-1 and V is TRBV4-3, with 8 bases lining up with TRBD2. This CDR3 region has 17 residues. Germline CDR1 is LGHNA and CDR2 is YSLEER. V shed 1 base, J shed 0 bases, and the junction held 5 bases outside the gene matches. CDR3 DNA sequence: TGCGCCAGCAGCCAAGGATTAGCGGGGAGCTCCTACAATGAGCAGTTCTTC. This encodes CASSQGLAGSSYNEQFF.

The chain carries TRBV6-1 and TRBJ2-3; TRBD2 matches 7 bases. J lost 9 bases, V lost 5 bases, and 14 bases had no gene match. Germline V CDR1 and CDR2: MNHNS, SASEGT. The CDR3 has 15 residues. The CDR3 nucleotides are TGTGCCAGCAGTCTCGAGGCGGGGGACCCCTTGACGCAGTATTTT. Translating it yields CASSLEAGDPLTQYF.

J is TRBJ2-2 and V is TRBV20-1; 7 bases agree with TRBD1. The V gene end was trimmed by 5 bases and the J gene end by 0 bases; junction bases not matched to a gene: 3. CDR3 length: 14 residues. Germline CDR1 is DFQATT and CDR2 is SNEGSKA (reference sequence). CDR3 sequence reads: CSARDSANTGELFF. In DNA form, the CDR3 reads TGCAGTGCTCGGGACAGTGCGAACACCGGGGAGCTGTTTTTT.

A few counts support this clonotype. The genes are TRBV5-1 and TRBJ2-1; the D gene is possibly TRBD1 (6 bases). The germline gives CDR1 SGHRS, CDR2 YFSETQ. Trimming took 2 bases from V and 9 from J, leaving 12 bases between them. The CDR3 has 13 amino acids. This CDR3 is CASSFIRGSEQFF. The CDR3 DNA sequence: TGCGCCAGCAGCTTTATCAGGGGAAGTGAGCAGTTCTTC.